This T cell receptor (beta chain) was captured by sequencing in a study of shared clonotypes between healthy human individuals. Selected positively for CCR7 and CD45RO-negative, naive CD8 cells excluded terminally differentiated effector memory CD45RA+ cells. Worth noting for this clone: Its antigen is not identified.

Study-level results: In general, naive subsets displayed greater estimated richness than memory subsets did.

Per sorted-subset replicate PCR, input was roughly 200 ng DNA, representing around 28,000 T cell genomes. Clones were sequenced by immunoSEQ multiplex PCR, and TCRdb holds only the in-frame ones, with some missing. The sample includes fewer than 700,000 clones, around 96% of them seen just once. Between the trimmed V and J ends, which lost 1 base and 4 bases, there was a span of 14 bases. The germline V gene encodes CDR1 MGHRA and CDR2 YSYEKL. The length of the CDR3 is 15 residues. The clonotype was recovered from a woman aged 25 to 39 in good health. The chain carries TRBV4-1 and TRBJ2-7; perhaps TRBD2 as D (7 bases). Sequences were obtained from naive CD8+ T cells sorted from blood. CDR3 nucleotide sequence: TGCGCCAGCAGCCAAGGGCGCGGGGGCGGTTACGAGCAGTACTTC. Amino acids: CASSQGRGGGYEQYF.